The next 3 T cell receptor beta chains were all read from a single sample in a study of blood T cell repertoires in COVID-19. Profiled with immunoSEQ multiplex PCR; TCRdb holds only in-frame clones, not every one. The sample includes around 230,000 clones, 80% to 90% of them seen just once. The source material was PBMCs or T cells enriched from blood (not recorded which). The receptors shown here come from a man between 35 and 55 years old who had recovered from COVID-19.

The V and J genes are TRBV27 and TRBJ1-2; D gene ambiguous. V was clipped by 2 bases and J by 8 bases, with 15 bases between them. CDR1 MNHEY and CDR2 SMNVEV come from the germline V gene (reference sequence). This CDR3 has 14 amino acids. The CDR3 sequence is CASSLDRSRRGYTF. The CDR3 DNA reads TGTGCCAGCAGTTTAGATCGATCGCGGCGCGGCTACACCTTC.

This clone was counted a single time. The rearrangement uses TRBV11-2 and TRBJ1-1, with a weak D call TRBD1 (5 bases). CDR3 size: 15 residues. V lost 5 bases to trimming and J lost 8 bases, with 21 bases between them. Germline CDR1 SGHAT, CDR2 FQNNGV. The CDR3 nucleotides read TGTGCCAGCAGCGGCCGGGACTCCAACTCCTTAGAAGCTTTCTTT. It specifies CASSGRDSNSLEAFF.

The rearrangement joins TRBV6-5 to TRBJ2-7, with TRBD2 matching 10 bases. The CDR3 is made up of 16 amino acids. V lost 0 bases to trimming and J lost 4 bases; unmatched junction nucleotides: 6. The germline gives CDR1 MNHEY, CDR2 SVGAGI. The CDR3 reads CASSYSRTSGYYEQYF. The CDR3 DNA sequence: TGTGCCAGCAGTTACTCCCGGACTAGCGGCTATTACGAGCAGTACTTC.